The 7 T cell receptor beta chains given below trace back to one sample, sequenced in a study of early T cells in non-severe SARS-CoV-2 infection (dated by TCRdb to the early 2020s). The library came from 5' RACE. The sequencer listed for this sample is NextSeq 500. The raw public data were reprocessed by TCRdb itself: fastp quality trimming at Q25, MiXCR clonotype calling, in-frame beta chains only. Here each entry gathers all rows of one CDR3 protein and keeps the most common genes and DNA. The sample table holds approximately 70,000 distinct CDR3 sequences, of which roughly 13% were seen once. The leading ten clones occupy about 5% of the sample. Specimen: whole blood. These receptors originate from an adult who was a healthcare worker with PCR-confirmed SARS-CoV-2 infection or an uninfected control (not recorded which).

This sequence joins TRBV6-4 and TRBJ2-2; D is unresolved. The CDR3 covers 13 residues. Germline CDR1 MRHNA, CDR2 SNTAGT. V was cut by 2 bases and J by 4 bases, with 5 bases left in between. CDR3 loop: CASSDLGTGELFF. In DNA form, the CDR3 reads TGTGCCAGCAGTGACCTGGGCACCGGGGAGCTGTTTTTT.

The genes are TRBV29-1 and TRBJ1-4, with 8 bases aligning to TRBD1. Germline V gene sequence: CDR1 SQVTM, CDR2 ANQGSEA. V lost 2 bases and J lost 8; bases outside the gene matches: 7. CDR3 size: 14 residues. This CDR3 reads CSVEKGQGPEKLFF. The CDR3 region has the DNA TGCAGCGTTGAAAAAGGACAGGGCCCGGAAAAACTGTTTTTT.

The chain links TRBV29-1 to TRBJ2-1; possibly TRBD2 for D (6 bases). V was trimmed by 3 bases and J by 0 bases, leaving 15 bases between them. Germline CDR1 reads SQVTM; CDR2 reads ANQGSEA. CDR3 size: 16 residues. The CDR3 DNA reads TGCAGCGTTGACGCGGGACGAGGAGGCTCCTACAATGAGCAGTTCTTC. This encodes CSVDAGRGGSYNEQFF.

A few counts support this clonotype. The V gene is TRBV7-3, the J gene TRBJ2-1, with D unclear. Germline V gene sequence: CDR1 SGHTA, CDR2 FQGTGA. V was pared by 4 bases and J by 9 bases, with 7 bases between. This CDR3 spans 11 amino acids. This CDR3 reads CASSSGGEQFF. The CDR3 DNA reads TGTGCCAGCAGCTCTGGTGGTGAGCAGTTCTTC.

The chain links TRBV5-1 to TRBJ2-2; TRBD2 agrees at 13 bases. Germline trimming cut 4 bases from V and 0 bases from J; bases unmatched to any gene: 3. Germline CDR1 reads SGHRS; CDR2 reads YFSETQ. The CDR3 runs 17 residues. The DNA of the CDR3 is TGCGCCAGCAGCCCCGGACTAGCGGGGGCGAACACCGGGGAGCTGTTTTTT. It yields the protein CASSPGLAGANTGELFF.

On this clonotype itself: A junction boundary mismatches the germline segment, possibly from a read error. The chain uses TRBV12-3 or TRBV12-4 and TRBJ1-1; D is unresolved. The CDR3 extends over 15 amino acids. The chain's CDR3 is CASSLPGNLNTEPFF. CDR3 nucleotides: TGTGCCAGCAGTTTACCGGGAAACTTGAACACTGAACCTTTCTTT.

The CDR3 DNA is TGTGCCAGCAGTTACTCGAGGGCTAGCGGGGGTACCCCGGATACGCAGTATTTT. This codes for CASSYSRASGGTPDTQYF. The chain couples TRBV6-6 to TRBJ2-3; 10 bases match TRBD2. This CDR3 has 18 residues. Trimming cost V 0 bases and J 6 bases; bases outside gene matches: 12. Germline CDR1 and CDR2: MNHNY and SVGAGI (reference sequence).